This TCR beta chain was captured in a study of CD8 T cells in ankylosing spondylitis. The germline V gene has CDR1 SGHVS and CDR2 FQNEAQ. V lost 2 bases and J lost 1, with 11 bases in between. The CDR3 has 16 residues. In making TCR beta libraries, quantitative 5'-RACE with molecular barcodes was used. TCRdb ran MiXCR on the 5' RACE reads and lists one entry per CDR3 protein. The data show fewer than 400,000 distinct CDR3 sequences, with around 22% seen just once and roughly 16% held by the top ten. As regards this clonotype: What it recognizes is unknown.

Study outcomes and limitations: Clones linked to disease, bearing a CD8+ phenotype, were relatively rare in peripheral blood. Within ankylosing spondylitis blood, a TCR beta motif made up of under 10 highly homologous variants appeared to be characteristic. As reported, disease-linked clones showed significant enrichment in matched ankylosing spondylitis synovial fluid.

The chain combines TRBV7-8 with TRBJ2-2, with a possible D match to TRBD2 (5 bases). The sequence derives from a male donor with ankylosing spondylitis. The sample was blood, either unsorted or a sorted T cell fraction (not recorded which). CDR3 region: CASSLFAGRNTGELFF. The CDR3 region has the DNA TGTGCCAGCAGCTTATTTGCGGGCCGGAACACCGGGGAGCTGTTTTTT.